The present T cell receptor (beta chain) was sequenced within a study of Ad26.COV2.S vaccination and SARS-CoV-2 variants. Background on the study: Dosing was one shot or two shots 56 days apart. Whole-study results and caveats: Substantial response breadth was reportedly seen for spike-specific CD8+ and CD4+ T cells after vaccination. Quantification of TCR breadth and depth may have yielded underestimates of total T cell responses. Similar non-spike TCR breadth was observed in recipients of vaccine and of placebo.

Generated by immunoSEQ multiplex PCR, the TCRdb table keeps only in-frame clones and is missing some. The sample carries a few hundred thousand clones, about 90% recorded once. A note on this clone: Its cognate antigen is unknown.

Trimming stripped 0 bases from V and 3 bases from J, with 10 bases between. Germline loops: CDR1 SGDLS, CDR2 YYNGEE. The CDR3 runs 15 residues. Treatment denoted: 15 to 20 received Ad26.COV2.S at low or high dose, single or two shots; 5 received placebo; per-sample allocation not given. Sample collection was performed on day 63 after the first vaccine or placebo injection. The clonotype comes from a person between 18 and 59 years old who received the Ad26.COV2.S COVID-19 vaccine or a placebo. This sample comprised peripheral blood, obtained in a trial of Ad26.COV2.S vaccine versus placebo. The rearrangement links TRBV9 to TRBJ1-3; D uncertain. CDR3 in amino acids: CASSVGTANGNTIYF. The CDR3 DNA reads as TGTGCCAGCAGCGTAGGAACGGCAAATGGAAACACCATATATTTT. Full variable domain (missing parts from reference TRBV9 and TRBJ1-3): DSGVTQTPKHLITATGQRVTLRCSPRSGDLSVYWYQQSLDQGLQFLIQYYNGEERAKGNILERFSAQQFPDLHSELNLSSLELGDSALYFCASSVGTANGNTIYFGEGSWLTVV.